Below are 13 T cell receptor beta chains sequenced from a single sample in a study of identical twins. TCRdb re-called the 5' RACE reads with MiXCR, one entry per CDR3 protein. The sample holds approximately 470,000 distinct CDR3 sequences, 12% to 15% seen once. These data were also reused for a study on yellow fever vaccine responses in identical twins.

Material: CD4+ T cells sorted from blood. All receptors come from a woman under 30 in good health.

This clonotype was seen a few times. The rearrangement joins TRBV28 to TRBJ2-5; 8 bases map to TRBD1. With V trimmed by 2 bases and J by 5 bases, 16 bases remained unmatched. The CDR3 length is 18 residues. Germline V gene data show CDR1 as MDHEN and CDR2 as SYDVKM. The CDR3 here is CASSLARQGKSYVETQYF. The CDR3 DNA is TGTGCCAGCAGTTTAGCTCGACAGGGGAAGAGTTATGTGGAGACCCAGTACTTC. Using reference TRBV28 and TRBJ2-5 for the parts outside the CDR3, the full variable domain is DVKVTQSSRYLVKRTGEKVFLECVQDMDHENMFWYRQDPGLGLRLIYFSYDVKMKEKGDIPEGYSVSREKKERFSLILESASTNQTSMYLCASSLARQGKSYVETQYFGPGTRLLVL.

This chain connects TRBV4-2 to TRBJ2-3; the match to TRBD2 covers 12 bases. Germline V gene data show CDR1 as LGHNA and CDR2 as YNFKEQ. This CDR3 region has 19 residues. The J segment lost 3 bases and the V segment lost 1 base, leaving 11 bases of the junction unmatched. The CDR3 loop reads CASSQVSLTSGGRTDTQYF. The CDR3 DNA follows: TGTGCCAGCAGCCAAGTTAGTTTGACTAGCGGGGGAAGAACAGATACGCAGTATTTT.

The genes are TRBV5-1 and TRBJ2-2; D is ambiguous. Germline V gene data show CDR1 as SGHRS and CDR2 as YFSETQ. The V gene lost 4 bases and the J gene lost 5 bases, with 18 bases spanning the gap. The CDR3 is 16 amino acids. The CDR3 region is CASSPDTLVGTGELFF. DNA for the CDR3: TGCGCCAGCAGCCCCGACACCCTCGTAGGGACCGGGGAGCTGTTTTTT.

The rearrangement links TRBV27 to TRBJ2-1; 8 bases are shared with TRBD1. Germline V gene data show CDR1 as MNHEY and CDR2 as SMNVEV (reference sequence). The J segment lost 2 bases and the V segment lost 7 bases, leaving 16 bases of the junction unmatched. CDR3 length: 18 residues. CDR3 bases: TGTGCCAGCACCCTACGGCCAGGGGGCGGTTCACCCTACAATGAGCAGTTCTTC. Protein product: CASTLRPGGGSPYNEQFF.

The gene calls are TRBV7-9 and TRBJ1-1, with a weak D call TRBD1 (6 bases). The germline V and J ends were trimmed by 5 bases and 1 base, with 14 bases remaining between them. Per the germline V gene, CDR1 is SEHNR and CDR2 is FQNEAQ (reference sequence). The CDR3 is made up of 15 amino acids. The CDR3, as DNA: TGTGCCAGCAGCGCCAAGGGGGTACCGAACACTGAAGCTTTCTTT. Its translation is CASSAKGVPNTEAFF. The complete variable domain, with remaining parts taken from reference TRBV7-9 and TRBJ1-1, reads DTGVSQNPRHKITKRGQNVTFRCDPISEHNRLYWYRQTLGQGPEFLTYFQNEAQLEKSRLLSDRFSAERPKGSFSTLEIQRTEQGDSAMYLCASSAKGVPNTEAFFGQGTRLTVV.

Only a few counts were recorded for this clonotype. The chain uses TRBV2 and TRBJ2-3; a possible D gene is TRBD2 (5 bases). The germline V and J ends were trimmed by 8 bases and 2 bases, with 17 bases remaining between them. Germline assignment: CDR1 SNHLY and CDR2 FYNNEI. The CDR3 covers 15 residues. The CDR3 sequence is CASGLIGSNTDTQYF. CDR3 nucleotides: TGTGCCAGCGGCCTTATTGGGAGCAACACAGATACGCAGTATTTT.

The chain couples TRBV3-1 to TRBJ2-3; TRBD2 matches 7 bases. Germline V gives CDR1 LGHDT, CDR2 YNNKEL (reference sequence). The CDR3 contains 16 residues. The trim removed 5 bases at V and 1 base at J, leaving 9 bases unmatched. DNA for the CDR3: TGTGCCAGCAGCTCCCGGAGCAGCGGGGGCACAGATACGCAGTATTTT. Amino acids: CASSSRSSGGTDTQYF.

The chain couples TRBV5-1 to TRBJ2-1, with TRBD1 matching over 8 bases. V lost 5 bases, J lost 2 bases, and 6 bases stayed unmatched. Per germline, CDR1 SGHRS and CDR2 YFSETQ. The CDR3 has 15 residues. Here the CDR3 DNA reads TGCGCCAGCAGGAAAGGACAGGGTACCTACAATGAGCAGTTCTTC. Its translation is CASRKGQGTYNEQFF.

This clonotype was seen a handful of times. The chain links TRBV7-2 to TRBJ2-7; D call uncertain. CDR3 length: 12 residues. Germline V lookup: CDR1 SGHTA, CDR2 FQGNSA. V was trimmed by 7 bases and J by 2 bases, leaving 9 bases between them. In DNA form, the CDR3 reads TGTGCCAGCACCGATTCCCCCTACGAGCAGTACTTC. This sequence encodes CASTDSPYEQYF.

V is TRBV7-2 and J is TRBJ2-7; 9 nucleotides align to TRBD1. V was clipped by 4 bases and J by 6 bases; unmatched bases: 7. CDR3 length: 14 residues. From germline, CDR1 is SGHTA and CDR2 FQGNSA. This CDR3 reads CASSSRDRVGEQYF. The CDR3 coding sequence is TGTGCCAGCAGCTCCAGGGACAGGGTTGGCGAGCAGTACTTC.

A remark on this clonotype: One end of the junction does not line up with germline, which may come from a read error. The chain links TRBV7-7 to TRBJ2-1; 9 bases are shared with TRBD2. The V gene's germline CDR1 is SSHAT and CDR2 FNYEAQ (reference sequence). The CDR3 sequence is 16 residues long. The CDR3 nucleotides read TGTGCTAGCAGCTTAAGTGGGACTAGCAGCTACAATGAGCAGTTCTTC. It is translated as CASSLSGTSSYNEQFF.

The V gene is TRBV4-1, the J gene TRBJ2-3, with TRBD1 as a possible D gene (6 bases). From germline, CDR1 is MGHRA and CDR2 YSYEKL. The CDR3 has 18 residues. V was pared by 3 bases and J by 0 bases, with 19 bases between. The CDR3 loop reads CASSQEHIRGSSTDTQYF. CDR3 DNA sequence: TGCGCCAGCAGCCAGGAACACATCAGGGGCTCTAGCACAGATACGCAGTATTTT.

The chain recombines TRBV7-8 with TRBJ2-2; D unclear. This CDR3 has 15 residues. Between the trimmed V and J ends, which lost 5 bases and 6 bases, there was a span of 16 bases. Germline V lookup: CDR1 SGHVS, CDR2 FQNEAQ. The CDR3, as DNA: TGTGCCAGCAGCCCTAGAGCAGGAGTCGCCGGGGAGCTGTTTTTT. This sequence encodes CASSPRAGVAGELFF.